This entry lists 31 T cell receptor beta chains sequenced from one sample in a study of blood T cells in healthy people across ages. With a J-beta primer mix and a sample-barcoded 5' primer, a second PCR ran 7 to 11 cycles. One entry per CDR3 protein, called by TCRdb with MiXCR from the 5' RACE reads. The sample holds 790,000 or so distinct CDR3 sequences, roughly 56% seen once. Material for sequencing was blood. The receptors here all came from a man aged 35-49 years in good health.

In this sample, this clonotype turned up once. This sequence joins TRBV21-1 and TRBJ1-2. TRBV21-1 is annotated as a pseudogene. The CDR3 covers 13 residues. The chain's CDR3 is CASSTLINGPYTF. The DNA of the CDR3 is TGTGCCAGCAGCACCCTCATTAATGGCCCCTACACCTTC.

This clonotype was picked up a small number of times. The chain joins TRBV25-1 to TRBJ2-4; no clear D gene. The J call is uncertain, as TRBJ2-7 better fits the DNA end. Germline-derived CDR1 and CDR2 are MGHDK and SYGVNS. The CDR3 runs 13 residues. As DNA, the CDR3 is TGTGCCAGCAGTGAAGGCCTAACCTACGAGCAGTACTTC. Translated, it gives CASSEGLTYEQYF.

This clonotype is a singleton in its sample. The chain carries TRBV20-1 and TRBJ2-3; no clear D. The CDR3 runs to 12 residues. Germline lookup yields CDR1 DFQATT and CDR2 SNEGSKA (reference sequence). Trimming removed 3 bases at V and 4 bases at J, with 8 bases between. The CDR3 DNA reads as TGCAGTGCTAGTACGGCCGCAGATACGCAGTATTTT. This sequence encodes CSASTAADTQYF.

The sample holds a few counts of this clonotype. The chain has TRBV7-9 and TRBJ1-2; D gene uncertain. Trimming left V 5 bases short and J 5 bases short, with 9 bases between. The CDR3 consists of 12 residues. CDR1 is SEHNR and CDR2 is FQNEAQ in the germline V gene (reference sequence). This chain's CDR3 is CASSADRYGYTF. CDR3 DNA: TGTGCCAGCAGCGCGGACCGATATGGCTACACCTTC.

This clonotype has more than one count but fewer than ten. This chain joins TRBV24-1 and TRBJ1-2, with D unresolved. Germline V CDR1 and CDR2: KGHDR, SFDVKD. The germline V and J ends were trimmed by 3 bases and 3 bases, with 7 bases remaining between them. This CDR3 is built from 13 residues. CDR3 DNA: TGTGCCACCAGTGATCATCCGGACTATGGCTACACCTTC. Translating it yields CATSDHPDYGYTF.

J is TRBJ1-2 and V is TRBV28, with D perhaps TRBD1 (6 bases). V gave up 6 bases and J gave up 0 bases, with 14 bases separating them. Germline CDR1 MDHEN, CDR2 SYDVKM. This CDR3 comprises 15 residues. The CDR3 DNA reads as TGTGCCAGCAGCCCCCCCGAGGGGGCTAACTATGGCTACACCTTC. Residues: CASSPPEGANYGYTF.

This chain connects TRBV4-3 to TRBJ2-1; D not certain. The CDR3 has 14 residues. The germline V gene has CDR1 LGHNA and CDR2 YSLEER. The V end lost 0 bases, the J end lost 8 bases, and 11 bases lay between the germline ends. DNA for the CDR3: TGCGCCAGCAGCCAAGATCAAGGATTTGATGAGCAGTTCTTC. Amino acids: CASSQDQGFDEQFF.

This clonotype was seen ten or more times. The chain combines TRBV3-1 with TRBJ2-7; tentative D call: TRBD2 (6 bases). Germline-derived CDR1 and CDR2 are LGHDT and YNNKEL (reference sequence). Trimming cost V 4 bases and J 5 bases, with 21 bases left between them. The length of the CDR3 is 16 residues. For the CDR3, the DNA is TGTGCCAGCAGCCGCGCTAGAACGGGAGTGGATAACGAGCAGTACTTC. Its translation is CASSRARTGVDNEQYF.

CDR3: CASRLAAGNPFYEQYF. In DNA, the CDR3 is TGTGCCAGCAGATTGGCAGCTGGGAACCCCTTCTACGAGCAGTACTTC. The chain uses TRBV7-2 and TRBJ2-7; D unresolved. Trimming cost V 6 bases and J 3 bases, with 21 bases left between them. This CDR3 has 16 residues. Germline V lookup: CDR1 SGHTA, CDR2 FQGNSA.

The chain uses TRBV6-5 and TRBJ2-5, with D perhaps TRBD2 (5 bases). The CDR3 totals 14 residues. CDR1 and CDR2 from the germline V gene are MNHEY and SVGAGI. V lost 6 bases to trimming and J lost 3 bases, with 14 bases between them. DNA for the CDR3: TGTGCCAGCAGGGAGCGGAGGTCCAAAGAGACCCAGTACTTC. Protein: CASRERRSKETQYF.

J is TRBJ2-6 and V is TRBV20-1; no clear D gene. V was shortened by 0 bases and J by 1 base, with 4 bases between the two germline ends. The CDR3 is 14 residues long. Germline V gene data show CDR1 as DFQATT and CDR2 as SNEGSKA (reference sequence). CDR3: CSAREGSGANVLTF. Written as DNA, the CDR3 is TGCAGTGCTAGAGAGGGTTCTGGGGCCAACGTCCTGACTTTC.

This clonotype was picked up one time. The chain carries TRBV4-3 and TRBJ2-1, with D tentatively TRBD1 (6 bases). Trimming left V 0 bases short and J 3 bases short, with 15 bases between. Germline values: CDR1 LGHNA, CDR2 YSLEER. This CDR3 spans 17 amino acids. DNA of the CDR3: TGCGCCAGCAGCCAAGACGCGTGGGGACACTTCTACAATGAGCAGTTCTTC. Encoded protein: CASSQDAWGHFYNEQFF.

The gene calls are TRBV20-1 and TRBJ1-6; D call uncertain. CDR3 length: 16 amino acids. Germline V gives CDR1 DFQATT, CDR2 SNEGSKA (reference sequence). Deletions cut 1 base from V and 0 bases from J, with 10 bases between. The CDR3 DNA reads as TGCAGTGCTAGAGTGCCGAGGAGCTCCTATAATTCACCCCTCCACTTT. It codes for CSARVPRSSYNSPLHF.

The gene calls are TRBV6-6 and TRBJ1-5, with 10 bases that match TRBD1. Germline CDR1 and CDR2: MNHNY and SVGAGI (reference sequence). J lost 6 bases, V lost 4 bases, and 9 bases had no gene match. The CDR3 has 16 amino acids. This CDR3 reads CASSLRDRGQSQPQHF. CDR3 nucleotide sequence: TGTGCCAGCAGTTTACGAGACAGGGGGCAAAGTCAGCCCCAGCATTTT.

The J gene is TRBJ2-4, the V gene TRBV7-2; D gene unclear. The CDR3 length is 11 residues. V lost 9 bases and J lost 8, with 11 bases in between. CDR1 is SGHTA and CDR2 is FQGNSA in the germline V gene. The CDR3 DNA sequence: TGTGCCAGGTGGGCACGGGACATTCAGTACTTC. Translating it yields CARWARDIQYF.

The chain has TRBV5-4 and TRBJ2-5, with 8 bases lining up with TRBD2. Germline CDR1 reads SGHNT; CDR2 reads YYREEE (reference sequence). With V trimmed by 1 base and J by 5 bases, 4 bases remained unmatched. The CDR3 runs 14 residues. The CDR3 sequence: CASSLSGSRETQYF. In DNA form, the CDR3 reads TGTGCCAGCAGCTTGAGCGGGAGCCGGGAGACCCAGTACTTC.

The genes are TRBV20-1 and TRBJ2-5; D is ambiguous. The J call could be wrong; TRBJ2-7 is a better fit for the DNA end. Germline V gene data show CDR1 as DFQATT and CDR2 as SNEGSKA (reference sequence). This CDR3 spans 15 amino acids. The chain's CDR3 is CSARDFAVSTYEQYF. CDR3 sequence (DNA): TGCAGTGCTAGAGATTTCGCGGTCTCCACCTACGAGCAGTACTTC.

This chain links TRBV15 with TRBJ2-3, with D tentatively TRBD1 (5 bases). The CDR3 sequence is 14 residues long. The V and J ends lost 2 bases and 4 bases respectively, with 10 bases between them. CDR1 is LNHNV, CDR2 YYDKDF, per germline (reference sequence). The CDR3, as DNA: TGTGCCACCAGCAGATTAGGGGTTTCAGATACGCAGTATTTT. This sequence encodes CATSRLGVSDTQYF. The complete variable domain, with remaining parts taken from reference TRBV15 and TRBJ2-3, reads DAMVIQNPRYQVTQFGKPVTLSCSQTLNHNVMYWYQQKSSQAPKLLFHYYDKDFNNEADTPDNFQSRRPNTSFCFLDIRSPGLGDTAMYLCATSRLGVSDTQYFGPGTRLTVL.

V usage is TRBV6-4 and J usage is TRBJ2-3; 7 nucleotides align to TRBD1. The CDR3 has 14 residues. Trimming took 4 bases from V and 4 from J; bases not matched to a gene: 5. Per germline, CDR1 MRHNA and CDR2 SNTAGT. Here the CDR3 reads CASSANGQADTQYF. For the CDR3, the DNA is TGTGCCAGCAGTGCCAACGGACAGGCAGATACGCAGTATTTT.

Only one count was recorded for this clonotype. V is TRBV29-1 and J is TRBJ1-5; a weak D match, TRBD1 (5 bases). V lost 4 bases and J 4 bases, leaving 11 bases between the germline ends. The CDR3 is 13 amino acids. CDR1 SQVTM and CDR2 ANQGSEA come from the germline V gene. The CDR3 reads CSVAWGGNQPQHF. CDR3 nucleotide sequence: TGCAGCGTTGCCTGGGGGGGGAATCAGCCCCAGCATTTT.

This clonotype was seen repeatedly, ten times or more. V usage is TRBV12-3 or TRBV12-4 and J usage is TRBJ2-6; a weak D match, TRBD2 (6 bases). V lost 3 bases to trimming and J lost 4 bases, with 10 bases between them. This CDR3 contains 15 residues. CDR3 coding DNA: TGTGCCAGCAGTTTTGGGGGGTCGGGGGCCAACGTCCTGACTTTC. Translating gives CASSFGGSGANVLTF.

This clonotype was seen just once. J is TRBJ2-2 and V is TRBV19; possibly TRBD1 for D (6 bases). The CDR3 has 13 amino acids. Germline loops: CDR1 LNHDA, CDR2 SQIVND (reference sequence). Deletions cut 6 bases from V and 6 bases from J, with 11 bases between. The CDR3 loop reads CASRGAGSGELFF. The CDR3 region has the DNA TGTGCCAGTAGGGGGGCAGGGTCCGGGGAGCTGTTTTTT. The whole variable domain, filled in from reference TRBV19 and TRBJ2-2, reads DGGITQSPKYLFRKEGQNVTLSCEQNLNHDAMYWYRQDPGQGLRLIYYSQIVNDFQKGDIAEGYSVSREKKESFPLTVTSAQKNPTAFYLCASRGAGSGELFFGEGSRLTVL.

This chain connects TRBV4-3 to TRBJ2-4; D ambiguous. TRBJ2-7 matches the DNA end more closely, so the J call is doubtful. This CDR3 spans 13 amino acids. The V gene's germline CDR1 is LGHNA and CDR2 YSLEER. The DNA of the CDR3 is TGCGCCAGCAGCCAAGGACGGAGCTACGAGCAGTACTTC. Its protein is CASSQGRSYEQYF.

The chain couples TRBV20-1 to TRBJ2-3; D may be TRBD1 or TRBD2 (5 bases each). CDR1 and CDR2 from the germline V gene are DFQATT and SNEGSKA (reference sequence). Trimming cost V 0 bases and J 0 bases, with 19 bases left between them. The CDR3 spans 18 residues. CDR3 nucleotides: TGCAGTGCTAGAGATCGTGGGGAGACAGCCCTTAGCACAGATACGCAGTATTTT. Translated, it gives CSARDRGETALSTDTQYF.

This clonotype was counted a few times. This chain links TRBV13 with TRBJ1-2, with 10 nucleotides matching TRBD1. CDR1 PRHDT and CDR2 FYEKMQ come from the germline V gene (reference sequence). This CDR3 comprises 15 residues. The J segment lost 3 bases and the V segment lost 5 bases, leaving 6 bases of the junction unmatched. CDR3 region: CASSGIGQGDYGYTF. The CDR3 DNA reads as TGTGCCAGCAGCGGAATCGGACAGGGGGACTATGGCTACACCTTC. Drawing the rest from reference TRBV13 and TRBJ1-2, the complete variable domain is AAGVIQSPRHLIKEKRETATLKCYPIPRHDTVYWYQQGPGQDPQFLISFYEKMQSDKGSIPDRFSAQQFSDYHSELNMSSLELGDSALYFCASSGIGQGDYGYTFGSGTRLTVV.

The V call is TRBV27, the J call TRBJ2-5; TRBD2 aligns across 12 bases. Germline loops: CDR1 MNHEY, CDR2 SMNVEV (reference sequence). CDR3 size: 16 residues. The J segment lost 4 bases and the V segment lost 4 bases, leaving 7 bases of the junction unmatched. CDR3 amino acids: CASSSRLAGEAETQYF. CDR3 nucleotides: TGTGCCAGCAGTTCCAGACTAGCGGGAGAGGCAGAGACCCAGTACTTC.

This clonotype has only a few counts. The rearrangement uses TRBV27 and TRBJ2-6, with a tentative D call TRBD1 (6 bases). The V end was cut by 2 bases, the J end by 1 base, with 12 bases between. Germline CDR1 reads MNHEY; CDR2 reads SMNVEV (reference sequence). This CDR3 is 17 amino acids long. This CDR3 is CASSLGGRGSGANVLTF. The CDR3 DNA reads as TGTGCCAGCAGTTTAGGTGGCAGGGGTTCTGGGGCCAACGTCCTGACTTTC. Using reference TRBV27 and TRBJ2-6 for the parts outside the CDR3, the full variable domain is EAQVTQNPRYLITVTGKKLTVTCSQNMNHEYMSWYRQDPGLGLRQIYYSMNVEVTDKGDVPEGYKVSRKEKRNFPLILESPSPNQTSLYFCASSLGGRGSGANVLTFGAGSRLTVL.

The V call is TRBV7-2, the J call TRBJ2-7; D is unclear. Germline CDR1 is SGHTA and CDR2 is FQGNSA. The V end lost 5 bases, the J end lost 3 bases, and 11 bases lay between the germline ends. The CDR3 is 13 residues long. The CDR3 reads CASSPPDYYEQYF. The CDR3 DNA sequence: TGTGCCAGCAGCCCGCCTGATTACTACGAGCAGTACTTC.

In this sample, this clonotype turned up a few times. The chain recombines TRBV20-1 with TRBJ2-3; D possibly corresponds to TRBD2 (6 bases). Germline V CDR1 and CDR2: DFQATT, SNEGSKA (reference sequence). The CDR3 is made up of 13 amino acids. Trimming stripped 6 bases from V and 7 bases from J, with 17 bases between. This CDR3 is CSAVREPTYTQYF. CDR3 in DNA: TGCAGTGCCGTACGGGAGCCAACATATACGCAGTATTTT.

The chain joins TRBV29-1 to TRBJ2-1; no clear D gene. This CDR3 contains 11 residues. V was shortened by 7 bases and J by 10 bases, with 14 bases between the two germline ends. Germline V CDR1 and CDR2: SQVTM, ANQGSEA. As DNA, the CDR3 is TGCAGCGCCGAGGACCCAAAGGAGCAGTTCTTC. It specifies CSAEDPKEQFF.

This clonotype has a handful of counts. CDR3 region: CASSPRGRGLADTQYF. CDR3 nucleotide sequence: TGTGCCAGCAGCCCCCGAGGGAGGGGGCTTGCAGATACGCAGTATTTT. The genes are TRBV9 and TRBJ2-3; TRBD1 or TRBD2 may be the D gene (7 bases each). Trimming removed 4 bases at V and 4 bases at J, with 19 bases between. This CDR3 region has 16 residues. CDR1 and CDR2 (germline): SGDLS, YYNGEE.